Each of the 17 T cell receptor beta chains below was sequenced from the same sample in a study of vaccination and CD4 T cells after COVID-19. Oncomine TCR Beta short-read sequencing was applied to DNA from cultured CD4+ T cells. TCRdb reprocessed the PCR reads via MiXCR and lists one record per CDR3 protein. The sample shows about 19,000 distinct CDR3 sequences, around four fifths of them seen only once. No antigen has been identified for these receptors. Documented treatment: roughly 11-day PBMC culture with coronavirus spike peptide pools or control peptides (ViraFEST assay). Sample: CD4+ T cells from blood, cultured in vitro, taken after SARS-CoV-2 vaccination. All receptors come from a human donor who received a COVID-19 vaccine.

The rearrangement links TRBV12-3 or TRBV12-4 to TRBJ1-5, with D hard to call. The CDR3 is 16 amino acids. V was cut by 1 base and J by 2 bases, with 12 bases left in between. CDR3 coding DNA: TGTGCCAGCAGTTTAGAGGTCACCGGGGGCAATCAGCCCCAGCATTTT. This sequence encodes CASSLEVTGGNQPQHF.

The rearrangement uses TRBV5-8 and TRBJ1-2, with no clear D. The germline V gene encodes CDR1 SGHTS and CDR2 YDEGEE. There are 13 residues in the CDR3. V dropped 1 base and J dropped 3 bases, with 7 bases sitting between them. CDR3 region: CASSLFQHYGYTF. In nucleotides, the CDR3 is TGTGCCAGCAGCTTGTTTCAGCACTATGGCTACACCTTC.

The gene calls are TRBV25-1 and TRBJ2-3; D is undetermined. Germline V gives CDR1 MGHDK, CDR2 SYGVNS. The V end was cut by 1 base, the J end by 2 bases, with 7 bases between. The CDR3 contains 14 residues. CDR3 nucleotide sequence: TGTGCCAGCAGTGAATTGCAGTACACAGATACGCAGTATTTT. Translated, it gives CASSELQYTDTQYF.

This chain joins TRBV2 and TRBJ2-7; no clear D. Germline lookup yields CDR1 SNHLY and CDR2 FYNNEI. The CDR3 spans 14 residues. Trimming removed 3 bases from V and 5 bases from J, with 14 bases in between. The CDR3 spells CASSDSSVANEQYF. Here the CDR3 DNA reads TGTGCCAGCAGTGATAGTTCGGTGGCAAACGAGCAGTACTTC.

The V call is TRBV6-1, the J call TRBJ2-3; TRBD2 aligns across 14 bases. The germline CDR1 and CDR2 sequences are MNHNS and SASEGT. The length of the CDR3 is 17 residues. Losses at the gene ends were 2 bases for V and 4 bases for J; bases not matched to a gene: 5. In DNA form, the CDR3 reads TGTGCCAGCAGTGAAATAGGACTAGCGGGGGGCGCAGATACGCAGTATTTT. This encodes CASSEIGLAGGADTQYF.

The gene calls are TRBV7-2 and TRBJ2-5, with 10 bases identical to TRBD2. Germline assignment: CDR1 SGHTA and CDR2 FQGNSA. This CDR3 contains 15 residues. V shed 2 bases, J shed 5 bases, and the junction held 5 bases outside the gene matches. Here the CDR3 reads CASSLQRGGLETQYF. The DNA for the CDR3 is TGTGCCAGCAGCTTACAGCGGGGGGGCTTGGAGACCCAGTACTTC.

The J gene is TRBJ2-7, the V gene TRBV7-9; D ambiguous. Trimming removed 2 bases from V and 2 bases from J, with 4 bases in between. The CDR3 spans 12 residues. Germline-derived CDR1 and CDR2 are SEHNR and FQNEAQ (reference sequence). The CDR3 DNA follows: TGTGCCAGCAGCTTATCAGCCTACGAGCAGTACTTC. This encodes CASSLSAYEQYF.

CDR3 nucleotides: TGTGCCAGCAGTGGGTCAGGAGGAAATGGCTACACCTTC. Translating it yields CASSGSGGNGYTF. The rearrangement joins TRBV6-1 to TRBJ1-2, with D unresolved. V dropped 4 bases and J dropped 6 bases, with 12 bases sitting between them. The length of the CDR3 is 13 residues. Germline V gene lookup returns CDR1 MNHNS and CDR2 SASEGT.

The chain employs TRBV7-8 and TRBJ1-5; D is ambiguous. CDR3 length equals 17 residues. Germline loops: CDR1 SGHVS, CDR2 FQNEAQ. The V and J ends lost 2 bases and 3 bases respectively, with 17 bases between them. CDR3 coding DNA: TGTGCCAGCAGCTTACAGTTTGGAGTCAGCTACAATCAGCCCCAGCATTTT. Amino acid sequence: CASSLQFGVSYNQPQHF.

The V and J genes are TRBV5-4 and TRBJ2-5, with D maybe TRBD2 (6 bases). V lost 5 bases to trimming and J lost 5 bases, with 13 bases between them. CDR1 and CDR2 (germline): SGHNT, YYREEE (reference sequence). The CDR3 contains 13 residues. Here the CDR3 reads CASRGRGGETQYF. CDR3 coding DNA: TGTGCCAGCAGGGGGCGGGGCGGTGAGACCCAGTACTTC.

This clonotype was picked up one time. The CDR3 bases are TGTGCCAGCAGGATGCTGACAGGGATAGGGCAAGGCAATCAGCCCCAGCATTTT. Amino acids: CASRMLTGIGQGNQPQHF. The V and J genes are TRBV6-2 or TRBV6-3 and TRBJ1-5; 7 nucleotides line up with TRBD1. The CDR3 is 18 residues long. Per germline, CDR1 MNHEY and CDR2 SVGEGT. V was clipped by 6 bases and J by 2 bases; unmatched bases: 16.

The chain has TRBV4-1 and TRBJ1-2; D might be TRBD1 (6 bases). CDR1 MGHRA and CDR2 YSYEKL come from the germline V gene. V was shortened by 1 base and J by 4 bases, with 10 bases between the two germline ends. The CDR3 length is 14 residues. This CDR3 is CASSQGGGGYGYTF. CDR3 coding DNA: TGCGCCAGCAGCCAAGGAGGGGGAGGCTATGGCTACACCTTC.

Regarding this clonotype: The junction differs from germline at one of its ends, possibly a read error. V usage is TRBV6-5 and J usage is TRBJ1-1; 7 nucleotides line up with TRBD1. Germline loops: CDR1 MNHEY, CDR2 SVGAGI. CDR3 length: 15 amino acids. The CDR3 loop reads CASSYDRDPGTEAFF. Here the CDR3 DNA reads TGTGCCAGCAGTTACGACAGGGACCCTGGCACTGAAGCCTTCTTT.

The chain couples TRBV19 to TRBJ1-4; no clear D. CDR1 is LNHDA and CDR2 is SQIVND in the germline V gene (reference sequence). V shed 7 bases and J shed 5 bases, with 14 bases lying between them. The CDR3 is 14 residues long. Here the CDR3 reads CASNPDGLNEKLFF. CDR3 coding DNA: TGTGCCAGTAACCCGGACGGATTAAATGAAAAACTGTTTTTT.

V and J are TRBV15 and TRBJ1-2, with D unresolved. The germline CDR1 and CDR2 sequences are LNHNV and YYDKDF (reference sequence). This CDR3 is 13 amino acids long. With 1 base removed from V and 5 bases from J, the gap between germline ends came to 8 bases. CDR3 region: CATSRGGRYGYTF. The CDR3 nucleotides read TGTGCCACCAGCAGAGGAGGCAGATATGGCTACACCTTC.

The chain combines TRBV6-1 with TRBJ2-1, with 9 bases lining up with TRBD1. Per the germline V gene, CDR1 is MNHNS and CDR2 is SASEGT. The V segment lost 3 bases and the J segment 7 bases; nucleotides outside the gene matches: 7. This CDR3 has 15 amino acids. CDR3: CASSDRTGERNEQFF. DNA for the CDR3: TGTGCCAGCAGTGATAGGACAGGGGAGCGAAATGAGCAGTTCTTC.

CDR3 coding DNA: TGTGCCAGCAGCTTATACCGGTCAGATACGCAGTATTTT. It yields the protein CASSLYRSDTQYF. V gene TRBV7-2 combines with J gene TRBJ2-3; D remains ambiguous. Per the germline V gene, CDR1 is SGHTA and CDR2 is FQGNSA. There are 13 residues in the CDR3. V gave up 2 bases and J gave up 4 bases, with 7 bases separating them.